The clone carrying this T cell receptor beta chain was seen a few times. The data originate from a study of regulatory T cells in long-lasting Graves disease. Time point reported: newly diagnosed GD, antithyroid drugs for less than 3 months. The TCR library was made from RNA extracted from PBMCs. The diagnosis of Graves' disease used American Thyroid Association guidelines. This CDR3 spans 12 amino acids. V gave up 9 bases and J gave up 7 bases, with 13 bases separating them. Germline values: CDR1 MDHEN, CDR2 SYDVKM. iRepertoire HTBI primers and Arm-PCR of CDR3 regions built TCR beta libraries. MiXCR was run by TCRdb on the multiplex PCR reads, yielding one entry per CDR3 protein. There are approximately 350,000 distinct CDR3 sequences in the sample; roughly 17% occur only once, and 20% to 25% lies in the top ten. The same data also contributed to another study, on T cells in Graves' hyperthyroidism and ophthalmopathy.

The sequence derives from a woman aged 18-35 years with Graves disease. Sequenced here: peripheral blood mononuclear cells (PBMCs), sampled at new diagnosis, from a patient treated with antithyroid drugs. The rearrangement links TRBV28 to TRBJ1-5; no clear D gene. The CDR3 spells CASGSSQQPQHF. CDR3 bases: TGTGCCAGTGGCAGTAGCCAACAGCCCCAGCATTTT.